The sample holds one count of the clone carrying this TCR beta chain. Its antigen is as yet unknown. The data were obtained in a study of cytomegalovirus exposure and HLA in healthy donors. About the research overall: The platform used for the 120 validation repertoires matched that of the roughly 630 first-cohort repertoires, a later analysis reported. Regarding the study as a whole: As was reported, the classifier diagnosed cytomegalovirus status with high specificity and sensitivity. The study recorded over 150 TCR beta chains that were cytomegalovirus-associated. Clusters of TCRs from the first cohort tended to co-occur in the 120 validation repertoires (as a later analysis found).

Trimming removed 5 bases from V and 0 bases from J; junction bases left unmatched: 4. The CDR3 loop spans 16 amino acids. The V gene's germline CDR1 is SGHVS and CDR2 FNYEAQ. Profiling relied on immunoSEQ multiplex PCR, and the TCRdb table lists in-frame clones only, not all of them. The table includes roughly 280,000 clones, 65% to 90% detected once. The chain carries TRBV7-6 and TRBJ2-2, with TRBD1 identical over 9 bases. The source of this sequence is a woman in her late teens or twenties in good health and CMV-seronegative. Sequenced material: PBMCs. The CDR3 DNA reads as TGTGCCAGCAGCCCCCGACAGGGGGCGAACACCGGGGAGCTGTTTTTT. Translated, it gives CASSPRQGANTGELFF.